This T cell receptor (beta chain) is drawn from a study of T cell repertoires in cytomegalovirus infection (dated by TCRdb to 2018 to 2020). Broadly, across the study: Donor HLA type was relevant to the analysis, because carriage of CMV infection together with the matching HLA type was indicated by public TCR beta signatures.

Sequencer: Illumina HiSeq 1500. Using fastp trimming at Q25 and MiXCR clonotype assembly, TCRdb reanalyzed the public sequencing data and kept in-frame beta chains. CDR3 protein sequences are deduplicated, and each keeps its most common genes and DNA. The sample data list roughly 760,000 distinct CDR3 sequences, and 35% of these were observed just once. The top ten clones comprise 2.8% of the sample. Results the study describes overall, beyond this receptor: The ex vivo response was dominated by HLA-C-restricted CMV-specific TCR beta clonotypes, which also provided the single most frequent clonotype in two of eight donors. Cumulative frequency of public TCR beta family members discriminated carriers of CMV infection plus the relevant HLA type in this cohort and an independent 352-donor cohort.

The CDR3 sequence holds 15 residues, the cysteine and phenylalanine included. Here the CDR3 DNA is all that survives: 45 bases in frame from base 1. Trimming removed 5 bases from V and 7 bases from J; the gene matches leave 10 bases unexplained. The germline V gene provides CDR1 MNHNS and CDR2 SASEGT. A few counts support this clonotype. Its antigen target is currently unknown. The record has no base qualities; no much larger clone is one base away. The source of this sequence is a human donor in good health (CMV status not recorded). Some clones in this sample may be carry-over from other donors' samples. The chain uses TRBV6-1 and TRBJ1-5, with 8 bases matching TRBD1. Sample: PBMCs. The DNA sequence reads TGTGCCAGCAGTTACGCGGATCGACAGGGGCAGCCCCAGCATTTT. Its coded protein is CASSYADRQGQPQHF.